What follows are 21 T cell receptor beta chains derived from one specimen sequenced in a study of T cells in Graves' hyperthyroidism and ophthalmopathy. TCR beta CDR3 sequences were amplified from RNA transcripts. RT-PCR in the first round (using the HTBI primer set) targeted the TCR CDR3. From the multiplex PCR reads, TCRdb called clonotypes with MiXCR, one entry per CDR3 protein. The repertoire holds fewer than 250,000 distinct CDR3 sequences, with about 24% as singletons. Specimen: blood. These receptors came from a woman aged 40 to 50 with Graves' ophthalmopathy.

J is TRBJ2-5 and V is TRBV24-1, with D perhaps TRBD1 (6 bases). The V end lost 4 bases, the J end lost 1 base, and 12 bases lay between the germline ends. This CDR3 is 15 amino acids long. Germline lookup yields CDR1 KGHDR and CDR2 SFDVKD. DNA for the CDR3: TGTGCCACCAGTGAAATACTACAGGGCCAAGAGACCCAGTACTTC. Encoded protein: CATSEILQGQETQYF.

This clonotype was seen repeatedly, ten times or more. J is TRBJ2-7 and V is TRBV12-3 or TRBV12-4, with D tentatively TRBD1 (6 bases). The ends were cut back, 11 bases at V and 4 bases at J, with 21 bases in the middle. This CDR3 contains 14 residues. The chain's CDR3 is CASAPGHTYYEQYF. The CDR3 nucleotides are TGTGCCTCCGCCCCGGGACACACTTATTACGAGCAGTACTTC.

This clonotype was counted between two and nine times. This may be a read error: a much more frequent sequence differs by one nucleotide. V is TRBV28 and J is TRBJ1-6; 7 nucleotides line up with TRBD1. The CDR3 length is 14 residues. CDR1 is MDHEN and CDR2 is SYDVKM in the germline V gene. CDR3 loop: CASSPTGDNSPLYF. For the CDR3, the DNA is TGTGCCAGCAGTCCTACAGGGGATAATTCACCCCTCTACTTT.

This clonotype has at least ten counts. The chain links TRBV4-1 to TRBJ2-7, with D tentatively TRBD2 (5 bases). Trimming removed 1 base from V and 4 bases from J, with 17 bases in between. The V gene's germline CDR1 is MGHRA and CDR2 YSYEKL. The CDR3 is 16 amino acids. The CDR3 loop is CASSQGSSGAQYEQYF. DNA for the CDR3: TGCGCCAGCAGCCAAGGGAGCAGCGGTGCTCAGTACGAGCAGTACTTC.

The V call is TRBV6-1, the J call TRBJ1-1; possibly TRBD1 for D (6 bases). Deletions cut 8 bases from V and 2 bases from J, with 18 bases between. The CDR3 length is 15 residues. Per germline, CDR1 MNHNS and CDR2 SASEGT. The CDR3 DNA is TGTGCCAGCCGAACCCAGGGGCAAACTAACACTGAAGCTTTCTTT. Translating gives CASRTQGQTNTEAFF.

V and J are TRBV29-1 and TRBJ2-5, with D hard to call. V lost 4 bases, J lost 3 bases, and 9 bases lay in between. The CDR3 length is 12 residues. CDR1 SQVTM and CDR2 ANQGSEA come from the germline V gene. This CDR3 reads CSVAASKETQYF. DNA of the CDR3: TGCAGCGTTGCCGCTAGTAAAGAGACCCAGTACTTC. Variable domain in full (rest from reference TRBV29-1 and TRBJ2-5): SAVISQKPSRDICQRGTSLTIQCQVDSQVTMMFWYRQQPGQSLTLIATANQGSEATYESGFVIDKFPISRPNLTFSTLTVSNMSPEDSSIYLCSVAASKETQYFGPGTRLLVL.

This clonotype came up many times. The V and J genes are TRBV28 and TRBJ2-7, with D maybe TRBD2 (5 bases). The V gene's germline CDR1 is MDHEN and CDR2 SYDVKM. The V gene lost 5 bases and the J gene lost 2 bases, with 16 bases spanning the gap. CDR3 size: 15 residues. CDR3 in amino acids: CASSPRGRVTYEQYF. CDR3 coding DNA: TGTGCCAGCAGTCCACGGGGTCGAGTCACCTACGAGCAGTACTTC. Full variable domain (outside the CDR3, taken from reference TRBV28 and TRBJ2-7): DVKVTQSSRYLVKRTGEKVFLECVQDMDHENMFWYRQDPGLGLRLIYFSYDVKMKEKGDIPEGYSVSREKKERFSLILESASTNQTSMYLCASSPRGRVTYEQYFGPGTRLTVT.

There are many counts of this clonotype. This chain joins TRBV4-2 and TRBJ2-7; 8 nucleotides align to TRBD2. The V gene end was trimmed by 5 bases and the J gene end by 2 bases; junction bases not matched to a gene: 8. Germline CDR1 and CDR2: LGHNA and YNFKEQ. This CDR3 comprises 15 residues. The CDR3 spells CASSIATGLAYEQYF. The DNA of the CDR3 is TGTGCCAGCAGCATAGCCACGGGACTAGCCTACGAGCAGTACTTC.

The CDR3 region has the DNA TGTGCCAGCAGACGAAACAGGGATACCTCCTACGAGCAGTACTTC. It yields the protein CASRRNRDTSYEQYF. The chain carries TRBV12-3 or TRBV12-4 and TRBJ2-7; D possibly corresponds to TRBD1 (6 bases). This CDR3 has 15 amino acids. V was shortened by 6 bases and J by 0 bases, with 15 bases between the two germline ends.

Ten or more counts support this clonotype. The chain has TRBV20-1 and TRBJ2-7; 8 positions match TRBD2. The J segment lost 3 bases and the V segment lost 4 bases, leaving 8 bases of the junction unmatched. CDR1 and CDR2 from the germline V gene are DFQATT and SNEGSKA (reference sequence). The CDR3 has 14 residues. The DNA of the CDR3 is TGCAGTGCTACCGGGACTAGGCAAGACTACGAGCAGTACTTC. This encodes CSATGTRQDYEQYF.

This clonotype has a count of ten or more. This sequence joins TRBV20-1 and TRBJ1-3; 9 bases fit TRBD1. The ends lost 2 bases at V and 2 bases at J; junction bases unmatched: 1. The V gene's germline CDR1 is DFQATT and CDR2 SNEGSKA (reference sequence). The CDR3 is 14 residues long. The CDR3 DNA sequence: TGCAGTGCTAGACACAGGGGGCCTGGAAACACCATATATTTT. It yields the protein CSARHRGPGNTIYF.

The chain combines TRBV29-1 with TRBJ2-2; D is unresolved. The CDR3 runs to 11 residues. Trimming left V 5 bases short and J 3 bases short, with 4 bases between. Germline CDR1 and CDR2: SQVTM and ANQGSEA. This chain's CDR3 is CSVSYTGELFF. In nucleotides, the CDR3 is TGCAGCGTTTCTTACACCGGGGAGCTGTTTTTT.

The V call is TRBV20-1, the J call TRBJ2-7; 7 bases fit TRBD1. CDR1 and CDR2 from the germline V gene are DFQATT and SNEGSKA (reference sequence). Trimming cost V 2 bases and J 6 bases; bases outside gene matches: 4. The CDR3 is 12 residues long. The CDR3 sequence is CSARRGQPEQYF. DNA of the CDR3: TGCAGTGCTAGACGGGGACAGCCCGAGCAGTACTTC.

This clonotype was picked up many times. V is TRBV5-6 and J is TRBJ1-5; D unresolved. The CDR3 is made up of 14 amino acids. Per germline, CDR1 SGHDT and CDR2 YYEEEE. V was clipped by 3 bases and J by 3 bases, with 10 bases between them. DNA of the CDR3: TGTGCCAGCAGCTCTGTGGACCACAATCAGCCCCAGCATTTT. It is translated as CASSSVDHNQPQHF.

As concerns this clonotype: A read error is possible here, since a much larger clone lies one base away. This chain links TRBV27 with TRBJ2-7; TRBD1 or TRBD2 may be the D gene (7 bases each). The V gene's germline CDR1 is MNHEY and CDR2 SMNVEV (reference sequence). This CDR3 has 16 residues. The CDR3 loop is CAISSYPQRDRLEQYF. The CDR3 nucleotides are TGTGCCATCAGTTCGTACCCCCAGCGGGACAGACTCGAGCAGTACTTC.

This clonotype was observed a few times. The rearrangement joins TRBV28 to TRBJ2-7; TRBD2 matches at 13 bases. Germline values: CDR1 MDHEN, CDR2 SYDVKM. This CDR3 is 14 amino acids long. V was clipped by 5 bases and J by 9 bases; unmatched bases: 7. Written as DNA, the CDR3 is TGTGCCAGCAGTGCGGGACTAGCGGGACATTTGCAGTACTTC. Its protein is CASSAGLAGHLQYF.

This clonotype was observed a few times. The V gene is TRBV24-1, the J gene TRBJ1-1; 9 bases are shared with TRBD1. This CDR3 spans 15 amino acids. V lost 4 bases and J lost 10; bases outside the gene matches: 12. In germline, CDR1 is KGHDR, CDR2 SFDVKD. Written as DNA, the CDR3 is TGTGCCACCAGTGACGGGACAGGGTTGCCGGTTGGAGCTTTCTTT. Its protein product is CATSDGTGLPVGAFF.

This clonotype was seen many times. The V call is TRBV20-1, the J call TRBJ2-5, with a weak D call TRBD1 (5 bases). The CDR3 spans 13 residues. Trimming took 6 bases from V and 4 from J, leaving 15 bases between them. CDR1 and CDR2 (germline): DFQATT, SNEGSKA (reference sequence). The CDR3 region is CSAEAGNPETQYF. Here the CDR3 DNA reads TGCAGTGCAGAAGCAGGGAATCCAGAGACCCAGTACTTC.

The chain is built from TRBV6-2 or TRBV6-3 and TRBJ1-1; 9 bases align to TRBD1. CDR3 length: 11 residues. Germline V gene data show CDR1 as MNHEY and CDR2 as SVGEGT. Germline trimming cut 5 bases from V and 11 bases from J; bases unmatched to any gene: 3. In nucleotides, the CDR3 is TGTGCCAGCAGTATCGGACAGGGGGCTTTCTTT. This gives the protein CASSIGQGAFF.

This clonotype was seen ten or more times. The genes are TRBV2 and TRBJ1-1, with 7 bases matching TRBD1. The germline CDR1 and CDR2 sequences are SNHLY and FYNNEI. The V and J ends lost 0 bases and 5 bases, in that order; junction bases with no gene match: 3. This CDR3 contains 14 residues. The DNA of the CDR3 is TGTGCCAGCAGTGAAGCTAAGGGGGCTACTGAAGCTTTCTTT. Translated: CASSEAKGATEAFF. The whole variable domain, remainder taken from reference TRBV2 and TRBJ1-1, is EPEVTQTPSHQVTQMGQEVILRCVPISNHLYFYWYRQILGQKVEFLVSFYNNEISEKSEIFDDQFSVERPDGSNFTLKIRSTKLEDSAMYFCASSEAKGATEAFFGQGTRLTVV.

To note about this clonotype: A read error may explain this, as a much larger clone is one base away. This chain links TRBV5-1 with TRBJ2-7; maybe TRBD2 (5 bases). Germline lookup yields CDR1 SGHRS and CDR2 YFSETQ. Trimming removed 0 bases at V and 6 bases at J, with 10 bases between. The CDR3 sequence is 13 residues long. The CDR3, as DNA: TGCGCCAGCAGCTTGGCGCTGGGGAGCGAGCAGTACTTC. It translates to CASSLALGSEQYF.